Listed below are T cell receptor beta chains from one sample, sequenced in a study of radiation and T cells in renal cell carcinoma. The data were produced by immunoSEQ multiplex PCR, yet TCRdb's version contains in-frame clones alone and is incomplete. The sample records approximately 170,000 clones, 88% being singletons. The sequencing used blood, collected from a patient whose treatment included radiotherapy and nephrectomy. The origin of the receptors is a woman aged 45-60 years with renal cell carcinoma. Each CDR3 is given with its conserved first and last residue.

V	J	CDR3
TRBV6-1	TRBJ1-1	CASFSGLNTEAFF
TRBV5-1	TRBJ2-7	CASSLSQGTPYEQYF
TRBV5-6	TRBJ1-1	CASSLVGFDTEAFF
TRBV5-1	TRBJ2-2	CASSLASGGANTGELFF
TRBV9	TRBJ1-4	CASSVPLGGDEKLFF
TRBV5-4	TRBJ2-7	CASSPRGGSQQYF
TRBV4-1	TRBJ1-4	CASSQDPRNEKLFF
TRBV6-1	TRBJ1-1	CASSEAGDTEAFF
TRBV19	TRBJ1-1	CASTQDIYWTEAFF
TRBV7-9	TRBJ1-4	CASSLWGAGEKLFF
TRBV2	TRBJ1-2	CASRGSNYGYTF
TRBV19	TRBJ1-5	CASSTNFGTGGKQPQHF
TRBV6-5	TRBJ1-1	CASSYKGRGATEAFF
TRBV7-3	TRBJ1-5	CASSPGGGQPQHF
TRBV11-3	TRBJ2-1	CASSPGTSGAAGEQFF
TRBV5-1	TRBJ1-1	CASANGVNTEAFF
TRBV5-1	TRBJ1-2	CASSGRDRGFGGYTF
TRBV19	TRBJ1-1	CASHRGPANTEAFF
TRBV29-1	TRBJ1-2	CSVGDRLFYGYTF
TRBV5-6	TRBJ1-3	CASSLAAAGNTIYF
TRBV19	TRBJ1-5	CASSPTAGNQPQHF
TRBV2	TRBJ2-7	CASQTSYEQYF
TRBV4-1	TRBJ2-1	CASSRPDNEQFF
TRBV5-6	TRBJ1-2	CASSLGPQKGGYTF
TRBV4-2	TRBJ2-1	CASSQEGLERQGAHNEQFF
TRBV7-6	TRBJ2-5	CASSSGQGYETQYF
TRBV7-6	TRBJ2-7	CASSYSGGGYEQYF
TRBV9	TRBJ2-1	CASSGPVLNEQFF
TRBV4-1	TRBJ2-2	CASSASRQGTNTGELFF
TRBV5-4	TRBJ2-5	CASRERLAGMETQYF
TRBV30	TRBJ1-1	CAWSAGGYRGGTEAFF